Below, 28 T cell receptor beta chains from the same sample are listed, as sequenced in a study of blood T cell repertoires in COVID-19. Assay used: immunoSEQ multiplex PCR; TCRdb lists only in-frame clones, some missing. The sample has roughly 700,000 clones, about nine tenths seen once; the top ten hold roughly 0.25%. The sample comprised peripheral blood. The receptors were gathered from a woman younger than 35 with acute or convalescent COVID-19.

The gene calls are TRBV18 and TRBJ2-6, with 8 positions matching TRBD2. V shed 1 base and J 0 bases; nucleotides not matched to a gene: 2. CDR1 KGHSH and CDR2 LQKENI come from the germline V gene. The CDR3 has 17 residues. The CDR3 bases are TGTGCCAGCTCACCACTAGCGGGGAGCTCTGGGGCCAACGTCCTGACTTTC. It encodes CASSPLAGSSGANVLTF. Full variable domain (rest looked up from reference TRBV18 and TRBJ2-6): NAGVMQNPRHLVRRRGQEARLRCSPMKGHSHVYWYRQLPEEGLKFMVYLQKENIIDESGMPKERFSAEFPKEGPSILRIQQVVRGDSAAYFCASSPLAGSSGANVLTFGAGSRLTVL.

V and J are TRBV6-5 and TRBJ2-3; 13 bases line up with TRBD2. The CDR3 runs 14 residues. Trimming cost V 10 bases and J 2 bases; bases outside gene matches: 3. CDR1 MNHEY and CDR2 SVGAGI come from the germline V gene. CDR3 protein: CATGLAGYTDTQYF. In nucleotides, the CDR3 is TGTGCCACGGGACTAGCGGGGTACACAGATACGCAGTATTTT.

The DNA for the CDR3 is TGTGCCAGCTCACCATCCGGGACAGGGGTCTCTGGGGCCAACGTCCTGACTTTC. Its protein product is CASSPSGTGVSGANVLTF. This chain joins TRBV18 and TRBJ2-6, with TRBD1 matching 10 bases. The V segment lost 2 bases and the J segment 0 bases; nucleotides outside the gene matches: 4. The CDR3 sequence is 18 residues long. Germline V gives CDR1 KGHSH, CDR2 LQKENI.

This clone was counted a single time. The J gene is TRBJ2-7, the V gene TRBV27; D remains ambiguous. This CDR3 comprises 13 residues. Trimming cost V 0 bases and J 9 bases, with 12 bases left between them. CDR1 is MNHEY, CDR2 SMNVEV, per germline (reference sequence). Here the CDR3 DNA reads TGTGCCAGCAGTTTATCGGGCGTGTTAGGGCAGTACTTC. Translating gives CASSLSGVLGQYF.

The V call is TRBV5-1, the J call TRBJ2-5; 7 bases align to TRBD1. The CDR3 contains 14 residues. V lost 5 bases to trimming and J lost 2 bases; unmatched junction nucleotides: 6. Germline V CDR1 and CDR2: SGHRS, YFSETQ. The CDR3 DNA follows: TGCGCCAGCAGGGCACAGGGGTGGCAAGAGACCCAGTACTTC. Its translation: CASRAQGWQETQYF.

V gene TRBV5-1 combines with J gene TRBJ1-6; 9 bases are shared with TRBD1. V dropped 4 bases and J dropped 6; count of bases not matched to a gene: 11. The CDR3 length is 17 residues. Germline V gene data show CDR1 as SGHRS and CDR2 as YFSETQ. CDR3 loop: CASSVVKQGAGNSPLHF. DNA for the CDR3: TGCGCCAGCAGCGTCGTCAAACAGGGGGCCGGTAATTCACCCCTCCACTTT.

The chain uses TRBV6-1 and TRBJ2-2; TRBD1 is a possible D gene (6 bases). The CDR3 spans 16 residues. Germline CDR1 and CDR2: MNHNS and SASEGT. Deletions cut 0 bases from V and 4 bases from J, with 12 bases between. The CDR3 spells CASSEAPGDGTGELFF. CDR3 in DNA: TGTGCCAGCAGTGAAGCGCCAGGGGACGGCACCGGGGAGCTGTTTTTT.

This clone appeared a single time. The chain links TRBV18 to TRBJ1-1; D gene uncertain. Germline-derived CDR1 and CDR2 are KGHSH and LQKENI. The V end lost 3 bases, the J end lost 8 bases, and 13 bases lay between the germline ends. There are 13 residues in the CDR3. CDR3 amino acids: CASSPLLEGEAFF. DNA of the CDR3: TGTGCCAGCTCACCCCTCCTTGAGGGAGAAGCTTTCTTT.

With regard to this clone: Other DNA sequences in this sample translate to the same CDR3. The chain carries TRBV30 and TRBJ1-5; a possible D gene is TRBD1 (5 bases). Germline loops: CDR1 GTSNPN, CDR2 SVGIG (reference sequence). The CDR3 has 15 residues. Trimming took 0 bases from V and 0 from J, leaving 9 bases between them. The CDR3 DNA follows: TGTGCCTGGAGTGTACTGGGGGGTAGCAATCAGCCCCAGCATTTT. It is translated as CAWSVLGGSNQPQHF. Together with reference TRBV30 and TRBJ1-5, the CDR3 gives the full variable domain: SQTIHQWPATLVQPVGSPLSLECTVEGTSNPNLYWYRQAAGRGLQLLFYSVGIGQISSEVPQNLSASRPQDRQFILSSKKLLLSDSGFYLCAWSVLGGSNQPQHFGDGTRLSIL.

The chain recombines TRBV15 with TRBJ2-5, with D possibly being TRBD1 (6 bases). The ends were cut back, 3 bases at V and 5 bases at J, with 25 bases in the middle. CDR1 and CDR2 (germline): LNHNV, YYDKDF (reference sequence). This CDR3 is 18 amino acids long. The CDR3 here is CATSSTRDKVAETETQYF. The CDR3 region has the DNA TGTGCCACCAGCAGTACCCGGGACAAAGTGGCTGAGACGGAGACCCAGTACTTC.

This clone has a single count. V and J are TRBV30 and TRBJ2-1, with D maybe TRBD2 (6 bases). The CDR3 runs to 15 residues. From germline, CDR1 is GTSNPN and CDR2 SVGIG (reference sequence). Trimming removed 2 bases from V and 2 bases from J, with 13 bases in between. CDR3 in DNA: TGTGCCTGGAGTCCGGGGCTAGCGCCCTACAATGAGCAGTTCTTC. Encoded protein: CAWSPGLAPYNEQFF.

This rearrangement joins TRBV5-1 to TRBJ2-2; 8 positions match TRBD1. The germline V gene encodes CDR1 SGHRS and CDR2 YFSETQ. J gave up 4 bases and V 4 bases, and 9 bases lay outside the gene matches. The length of the CDR3 is 16 residues. In DNA form, the CDR3 reads TGCGCCAGCAGCCCCCCGGGACAGGTCTTCACCGGGGAGCTGTTTTTT. Its protein product is CASSPPGQVFTGELFF. The variable domain in full, with the rest retrieved from reference TRBV5-1 and TRBJ2-2, is KAGVTQTPRYLIKTRGQQVTLSCSPISGHRSVSWYQQTPGQGLQFLFEYFSETQRNKGNFPGRFSGRQFSNSRSEMNVSTLELGDSALYLCASSPPGQVFTGELFFGEGSRLTVL.

This chain connects TRBV6-2 or TRBV6-3 to TRBJ2-7, with D perhaps matching TRBD1 (6 bases). This CDR3 has 14 amino acids. From germline, CDR1 is MNHEY and CDR2 SVGEGT. V lost 2 bases and J lost 0, with 8 bases in between. CDR3 in DNA: TGTGCCAGCAGTTACAGAGGGGGCTCCTACGAGCAGTACTTC. This gives the protein CASSYRGGSYEQYF.

The J gene is TRBJ1-2, the V gene TRBV4-1, with 9 bases that match TRBD1. The V segment lost 5 bases and the J segment 2 bases; nucleotides outside the gene matches: 6. Germline V gene lookup returns CDR1 MGHRA and CDR2 YSYEKL. The CDR3 is made up of 15 amino acids. For the CDR3, the DNA is TGCGCCAGCAGCTTCCCCGGGACAGGGAACTATGGCTACACCTTC. Amino acids: CASSFPGTGNYGYTF.

The sample holds one count of this clone. The rearrangement links TRBV6-6 to TRBJ1-3, with unresolved D. The CDR3 length is 12 residues. V was shortened by 10 bases and J by 8 bases, with 15 bases between the two germline ends. Germline V gene data show CDR1 as MNHNY and CDR2 as SVGAGI (reference sequence). The CDR3 sequence: CATRHAGDTIYF. In DNA form, the CDR3 reads TGTGCCACCCGACACGCCGGGGACACCATATATTTT.

This chain joins TRBV6-2 or TRBV6-3 and TRBJ1-6, with D unclear. Trimming cost V 2 bases and J 7 bases, with 6 bases left between them. This CDR3 has 13 residues. Germline values: CDR1 MNHEY, CDR2 SVGEGT. CDR3 sequence (DNA): TGTGCCAGCAGTTACATCCAGAATTCACCCCTCCACTTT. Translating gives CASSYIQNSPLHF.

The V gene is TRBV19, the J gene TRBJ1-1; the D gene is possibly TRBD1 (6 bases). Germline values: CDR1 LNHDA, CDR2 SQIVND (reference sequence). The CDR3 covers 14 residues. The V end was cut by 5 bases, the J end by 1 base, with 11 bases between. Here the CDR3 DNA reads TGTGCCAGTAGTGAAACACAGGGGAACACTGAAGCTTTCTTT. It encodes CASSETQGNTEAFF. Full variable domain (missing parts from reference TRBV19 and TRBJ1-1): DGGITQSPKYLFRKEGQNVTLSCEQNLNHDAMYWYRQDPGQGLRLIYYSQIVNDFQKGDIAEGYSVSREKKESFPLTVTSAQKNPTAFYLCASSETQGNTEAFFGQGTRLTVV.

The rearrangement links TRBV30 to TRBJ2-1; D not resolved. This CDR3 comprises 12 residues. V lost 5 bases and J 11 bases, leaving 16 bases between the germline ends. Germline V gene data show CDR1 as GTSNPN and CDR2 as SVGIG (reference sequence). CDR3 residues: CAWSTAVSKQFF. CDR3 nucleotide sequence: TGTGCCTGGTCCACAGCAGTCTCTAAGCAGTTCTTC.

This clone was observed a handful of times. V is TRBV7-2 and J is TRBJ1-1; no reliable D call. Germline CDR1 SGHTA, CDR2 FQGNSA. The germline V and J ends were trimmed by 4 bases and 7 bases, with 10 bases remaining between them. This CDR3 is built from 12 residues. The DNA of the CDR3 is TGTGCCAGCAGCTACTTCAGGCTTGAAGCTTTCTTT. This codes for CASSYFRLEAFF.

A few counts support this clone. The chain uses TRBV7-9 and TRBJ2-7, with 8 bases lining up with TRBD1. Germline V CDR1 and CDR2: SEHNR, FQNEAQ (reference sequence). V gave up 5 bases and J gave up 7 bases; unmatched junction bases: 16. This CDR3 has 16 amino acids. CDR3 in DNA: TGTGCCAGCAGCCCCGGATTGGGGCAGGGGGCGCAGGAGCAGTACTTC. Protein product: CASSPGLGQGAQEQYF. The whole variable domain, filled in from reference TRBV7-9 and TRBJ2-7, reads DTGVSQNPRHKITKRGQNVTFRCDPISEHNRLYWYRQTLGQGPEFLTYFQNEAQLEKSRLLSDRFSAERPKGSFSTLEIQRTEQGDSAMYLCASSPGLGQGAQEQYFGPGTRLTVT.

V is TRBV29-1 and J is TRBJ2-5; D is possibly TRBD1 (5 bases). V shed 5 bases and J shed 5 bases, with 21 bases lying between them. The length of the CDR3 is 15 residues. The germline CDR1 and CDR2 sequences are SQVTM and ANQGSEA. The CDR3 bases are TGCAGCGTTTATTATGACAGTCTGAAGGTGGAGACCCAGTACTTC. It yields the protein CSVYYDSLKVETQYF.

The chain recombines TRBV19 with TRBJ1-1; D ambiguous. The CDR3 has 14 residues. The ends were cut back, 1 base at V and 5 bases at J, with 11 bases in the middle. Germline loops: CDR1 LNHDA, CDR2 SQIVND (reference sequence). This CDR3 reads CASSIGKRRTEAFF. Here the CDR3 DNA reads TGTGCCAGTAGTATAGGCAAGCGGAGGACTGAAGCTTTCTTT. Combining the CDR3 with reference TRBV19 and TRBJ1-1 gives the whole variable domain DGGITQSPKYLFRKEGQNVTLSCEQNLNHDAMYWYRQDPGQGLRLIYYSQIVNDFQKGDIAEGYSVSREKKESFPLTVTSAQKNPTAFYLCASSIGKRRTEAFFGQGTRLTVV.

The gene calls are TRBV14 and TRBJ2-7, with 7 bases fitting TRBD1. The CDR3 totals 12 residues. Germline V CDR1 and CDR2: SGHDN, FVKESK. V was pared by 4 bases and J by 12 bases, with 9 bases of the junction left unmatched. CDR3: CASSRNRQGLYF. The CDR3, as DNA: TGTGCCAGCAGCCGTAACCGACAGGGTTTGTACTTC.

The chain recombines TRBV14 with TRBJ2-1, with 7 bases matching TRBD2. The germline V gene has CDR1 SGHDN and CDR2 FVKESK. The V gene end was trimmed by 3 bases and the J gene end by 6 bases; junction bases not matched to a gene: 2. This CDR3 region has 13 residues. For the CDR3, the DNA is TGTGCCAGCAGCCAGGGGGGGGGCAATGAGCAGTTCTTC. The encoded protein is CASSQGGGNEQFF.

The chain combines TRBV30 with TRBJ1-2; perhaps TRBD1 as D (5 bases). This CDR3 has 15 amino acids. Per the germline V gene, CDR1 is GTSNPN and CDR2 is SVGIG (reference sequence). V gave up 5 bases and J gave up 2 bases, with 18 bases separating them. The CDR3 DNA reads as TGTGCCTGGCTTAGGGACTGGGCTGGCAACTATGGCTACACCTTC. Amino acids: CAWLRDWAGNYGYTF.

The chain has TRBV9 and TRBJ1-3; weak D call: TRBD1 (5 bases). Germline CDR1 and CDR2: SGDLS and YYNGEE. The V gene lost 4 bases and the J gene lost 2 bases, with 13 bases spanning the gap. This CDR3 region has 15 residues. The CDR3 spells CASSPRWGAGNTIYF. For the CDR3, the DNA is TGTGCCAGCAGCCCCCGTTGGGGGGCTGGAAACACCATATATTTT.

The V call is TRBV28, the J call TRBJ2-7, with 9 bases that match TRBD1. The CDR3 is 14 residues long. J was trimmed by 2 bases and V by 8 bases; bases with no gene match: 7. Germline lookup yields CDR1 MDHEN and CDR2 SYDVKM. The CDR3 is CASARTGEAYEQYF. CDR3 DNA sequence: TGTGCCAGCGCGAGGACAGGGGAGGCCTACGAGCAGTACTTC.

The gene calls are TRBV7-3 and TRBJ2-1, with a tentative D call TRBD1 (6 bases). Germline lookup yields CDR1 SGHTA and CDR2 FQGTGA. The CDR3 sequence is 13 residues long. Trimming took off 5 bases at V and 6 bases at J, with 11 bases between the two ends. The CDR3 reads CASSPQGSNEQFF. DNA of the CDR3: TGTGCCAGCAGCCCACAGGGTAGCAATGAGCAGTTCTTC.